This T cell receptor beta chain is from a study of blood T cell repertoires in COVID-19. Background on the study: Donors in the United States, Italy and Spain gave samples during acute or convalescent COVID-19. In each case, the material was cDNA or gDNA derived from T cells, B-cell-depleted T cells, or PBMCs.

The protocol was immunoSEQ multiplex PCR, while the TCRdb copy is restricted to in-frame clones and leaves out a portion. Of 210,000 or so clones listed, roughly 87% are singletons. The germline V gene encodes CDR1 KGHDR and CDR2 SFDVKD. This CDR3 comprises 16 residues. V was shortened by 7 bases and J by 0 bases, with 16 bases between the two germline ends. The chain has TRBV24-1 and TRBJ2-3; possible D gene TRBD2, 6 bases. The receptor was isolated from a man in his forties with active or convalescent COVID-19. What was sequenced was peripheral blood. This chain's CDR3 is CATRAGDLHSTDTQYF. DNA for the CDR3: TGTGCCACCAGGGCCGGGGACTTACATAGCACAGATACGCAGTATTTT.